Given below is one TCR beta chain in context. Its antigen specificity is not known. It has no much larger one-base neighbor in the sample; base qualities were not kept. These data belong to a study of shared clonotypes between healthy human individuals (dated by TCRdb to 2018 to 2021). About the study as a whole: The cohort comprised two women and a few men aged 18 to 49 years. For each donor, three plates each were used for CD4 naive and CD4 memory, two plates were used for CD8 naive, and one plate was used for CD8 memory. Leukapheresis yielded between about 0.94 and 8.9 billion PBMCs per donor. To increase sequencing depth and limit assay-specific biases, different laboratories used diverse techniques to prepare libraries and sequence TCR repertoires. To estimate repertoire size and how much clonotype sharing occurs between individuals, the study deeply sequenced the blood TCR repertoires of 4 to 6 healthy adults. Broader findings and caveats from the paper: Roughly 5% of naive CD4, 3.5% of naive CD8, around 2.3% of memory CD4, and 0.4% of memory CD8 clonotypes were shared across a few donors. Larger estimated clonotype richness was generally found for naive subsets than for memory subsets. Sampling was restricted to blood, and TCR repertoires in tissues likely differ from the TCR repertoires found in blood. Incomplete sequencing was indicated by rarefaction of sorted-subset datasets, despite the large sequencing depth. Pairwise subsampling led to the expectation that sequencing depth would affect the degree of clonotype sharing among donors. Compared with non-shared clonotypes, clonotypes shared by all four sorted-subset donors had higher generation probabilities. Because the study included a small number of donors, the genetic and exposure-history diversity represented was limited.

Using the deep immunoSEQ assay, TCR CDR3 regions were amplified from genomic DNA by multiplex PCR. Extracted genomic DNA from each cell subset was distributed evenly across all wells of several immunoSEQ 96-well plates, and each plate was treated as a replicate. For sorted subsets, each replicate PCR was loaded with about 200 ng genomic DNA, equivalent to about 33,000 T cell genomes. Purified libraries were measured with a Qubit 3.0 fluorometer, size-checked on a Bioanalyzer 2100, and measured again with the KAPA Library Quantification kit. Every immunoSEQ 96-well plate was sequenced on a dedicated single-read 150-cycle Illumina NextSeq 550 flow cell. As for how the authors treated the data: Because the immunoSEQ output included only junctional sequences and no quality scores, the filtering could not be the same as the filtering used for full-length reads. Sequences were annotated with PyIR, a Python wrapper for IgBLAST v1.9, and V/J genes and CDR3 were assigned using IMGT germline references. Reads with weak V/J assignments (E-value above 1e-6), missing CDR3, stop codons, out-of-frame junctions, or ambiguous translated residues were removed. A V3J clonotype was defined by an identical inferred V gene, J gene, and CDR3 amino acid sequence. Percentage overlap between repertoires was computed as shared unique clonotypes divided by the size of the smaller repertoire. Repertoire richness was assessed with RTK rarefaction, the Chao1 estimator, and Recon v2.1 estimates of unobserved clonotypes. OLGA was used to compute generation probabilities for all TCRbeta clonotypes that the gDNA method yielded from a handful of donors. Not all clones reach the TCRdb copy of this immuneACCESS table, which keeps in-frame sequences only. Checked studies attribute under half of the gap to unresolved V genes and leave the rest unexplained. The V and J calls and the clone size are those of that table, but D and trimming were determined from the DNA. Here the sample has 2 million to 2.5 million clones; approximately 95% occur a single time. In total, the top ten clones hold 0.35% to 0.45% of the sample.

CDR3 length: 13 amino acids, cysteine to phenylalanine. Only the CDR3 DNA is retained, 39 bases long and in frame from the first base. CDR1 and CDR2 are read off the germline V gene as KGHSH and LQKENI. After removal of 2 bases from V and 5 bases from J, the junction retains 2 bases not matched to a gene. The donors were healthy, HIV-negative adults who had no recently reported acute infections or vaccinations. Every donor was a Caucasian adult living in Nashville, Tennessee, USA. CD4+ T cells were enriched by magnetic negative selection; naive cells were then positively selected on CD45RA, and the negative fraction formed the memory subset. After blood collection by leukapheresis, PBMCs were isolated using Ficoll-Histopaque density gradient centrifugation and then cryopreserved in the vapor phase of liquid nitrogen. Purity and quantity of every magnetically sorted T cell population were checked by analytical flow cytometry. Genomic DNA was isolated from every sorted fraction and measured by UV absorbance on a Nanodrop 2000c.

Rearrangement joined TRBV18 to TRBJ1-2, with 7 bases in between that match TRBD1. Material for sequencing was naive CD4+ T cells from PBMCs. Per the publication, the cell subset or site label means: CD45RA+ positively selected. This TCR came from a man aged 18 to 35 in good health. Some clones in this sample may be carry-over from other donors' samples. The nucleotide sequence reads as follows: TGTGCCAGCTCACCATCGGGACAGTATGGCTACACCTTC. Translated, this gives CASSPSGQYGYTF.